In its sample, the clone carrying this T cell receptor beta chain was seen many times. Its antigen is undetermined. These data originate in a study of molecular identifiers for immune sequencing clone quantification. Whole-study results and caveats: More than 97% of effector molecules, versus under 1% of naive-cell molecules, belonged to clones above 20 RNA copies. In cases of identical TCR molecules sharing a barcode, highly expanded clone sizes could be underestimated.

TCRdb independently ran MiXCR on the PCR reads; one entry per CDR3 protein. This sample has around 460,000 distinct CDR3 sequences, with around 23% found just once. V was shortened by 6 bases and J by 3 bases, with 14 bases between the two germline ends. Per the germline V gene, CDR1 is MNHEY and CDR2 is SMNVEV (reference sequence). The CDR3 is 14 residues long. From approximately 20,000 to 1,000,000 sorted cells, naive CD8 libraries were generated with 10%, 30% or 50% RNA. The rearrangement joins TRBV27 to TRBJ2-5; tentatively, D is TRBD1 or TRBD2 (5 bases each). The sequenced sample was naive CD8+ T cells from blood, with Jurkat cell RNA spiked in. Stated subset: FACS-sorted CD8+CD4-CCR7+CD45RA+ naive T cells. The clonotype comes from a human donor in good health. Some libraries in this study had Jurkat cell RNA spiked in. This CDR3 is CASSRSGLEETQYF. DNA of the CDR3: TGTGCCAGCAGCCGCTCGGGGCTAGAAGAGACCCAGTACTTC.